This T cell receptor beta chain was retrieved from a study of identical twins. Study-level points and caveats: Abundant beta clonotypes from cord blood bore fewer insertions; memory repertoires lacked this pattern.

This clonotype was observed a handful of times. Its antigen is undetermined. Each donor (without exception) was a healthy Caucasian. Using its own MiXCR run on the 5' RACE reads, TCRdb lists one record per CDR3 protein. The sample contains 100,000 or so distinct CDR3 sequences, around 5.5% of which appear only once. This CDR3 is built from 16 residues. V lost 5 bases and J lost 6, with 19 bases in between. Looked up from germline, CDR1 is SGHAT and CDR2 is FQDESV (reference sequence). This rearrangement joins TRBV11-1 to TRBJ2-2; a weak D match, TRBD1 (5 bases). The clonotype originates from a woman aged 45-59 years in good health. Input material: memory T cells sorted from blood. CDR3 bases: TGTGCCAGCAGCCCCACACGCTGGGAAGGGGCCGGGGAGCTGTTTTTT. Translating it yields CASSPTRWEGAGELFF.